The rows below give T cell receptor beta chains drawn from one sample of a study of T cell responses to AZD1222 COVID-19 vaccine. This table comes from immunoSEQ multiplex PCR, and its TCRdb copy is limited to in-frame clones, with some not included. In the table there are approximately 150,000 clones, 88% of which are singletons. The sample consisted of peripheral blood, taken 28 days after the second AZD1222 dose. The source of these receptors is an adult who received the AZD1222 COVID-19 vaccine. CDR3s include the opening cysteine and the closing phenylalanine or tryptophan. Clone size appears in some rows only: once, few, many, or a class for an expanded clone.

j_call | v_call | clone_size | cdr3_aa
TRBJ2-2 | TRBV3-1/TRBV3-2 | - | CASSQTRGPRIGELFF
TRBJ1-1 | TRBV18 | - | CASSPKGQGANTEAFF
TRBJ2-7 | TRBV12-1 | - | CASKGAGGDDYEQYF
TRBJ2-4 | TRBV30 | - | CAWSLGDIQYF
TRBJ2-7 | TRBV27 | many | CASKPSEDYSYEQYF
TRBJ1-1 | TRBV7-8 | once | CASSAQGARTEAFF
TRBJ2-5 | TRBV4-2 | - | CASSQEDRQETQYF
TRBJ2-7 | TRBV20-1 | - | CSASMGGSYEQYF
TRBJ2-1 | TRBV15 | once | CATSMRQSSYNEQFF
TRBJ1-1 | TRBV7-3 | once | CASSLRGTVGEAFF
TRBJ1-4 | TRBV5-1 | once | CASSLTGVDRMNEKLFF
TRBJ1-4 | TRBV6-6 | - | CASSRTSPGQTTNEKLFF
TRBJ2-7 | TRBV27 | - | CASSREPGQRQYF
TRBJ1-2 | TRBV11-2 | - | CASSPQHDRNYGYTF
TRBJ1-6 | TRBV12-3/TRBV12-4 | - | CASRRTANSPLHF
TRBJ1-3 | TRBV6-5 | - | CASRPWGDDSNTIYF
TRBJ1-5 | TRBV2 | - | CASSRDQPQHF
TRBJ1-1 | TRBV7-8 | once | CASSPTGTTEAFF
TRBJ1-1 | TRBV5-8 | - | CASSLVLGAGTEAFF
TRBJ1-4 | TRBV6-5 | - | CASKDPRDEKLFF
TRBJ1-1 | TRBV6-5 | - | CASSLGMTSGAFF
TRBJ2-2 | TRBV7-8 | - | CASSLGRASLTGELFF
TRBJ1-5 | TRBV27 | few | CASSLRGARQPQHF
TRBJ1-4 | TRBV15 | - | CATSREVSEEKLFF
TRBJ1-2 | TRBV6-5 | - | CASRPPGENYGYTF
TRBJ1-1 | TRBV12-3/TRBV12-4 | once | CASTKVTEAFF
TRBJ1-1 | TRBV10-1 | - | CASSESRSGTEAFF
TRBJ1-1 | TRBV2 | - | CASSQEGRRTEAFF
TRBJ2-7 | TRBV6-6 | - | CASSYSLPYEQYF
TRBJ1-1 | TRBV30 | few | CAWATVRQGFLRSNTEAFF
TRBJ1-1 | TRBV7-3 | - | CASSSDRVGTEAFF
TRBJ1-2 | TRBV3-1/TRBV3-2 | many | CASSQGARRGSGYTF
TRBJ1-1 | TRBV6-5 | - | CASSYSGQLEAFF
TRBJ2-7 | TRBV21-1 | - | CASSSRQGRFPYEQYF
TRBJ2-1 | TRBV3-1/TRBV3-2 | - | CASSQDSTGIRGKVNEQFF
TRBJ2-2 | TRBV11-3 | - | CASSLLGGELFF
TRBJ2-3 | TRBV7-9 | - | CASSSTGITDTQYF
TRBJ2-3 | TRBV15 | - | CATSRELAGSTDTQYF
TRBJ1-2 | TRBV5-6 | - | CASSRNYGGLYTF
TRBJ2-3 | TRBV6-5 | - | CASSAGTGEADTQYF
TRBJ1-3 | TRBV4-3 | - | CASSQDLTQLLFGNTIYF
TRBJ2-1 | TRBV27 | - | CASSLLSAYNEQFF
TRBJ1-2 | TRBV5-1 | - | CASSQGAEYGYTF
TRBJ2-3 | TRBV9 | - | CASSVGTDTQYF
TRBJ1-2 | TRBV27 | - | CASSALRRDGYTF
TRBJ1-2 | TRBV7-9 | - | CASSLGGYGYTF
TRBJ2-1 | TRBV20-1 | - | CSAEQTGEQFF
TRBJ1-1 | TRBV7-9 | - | CASSQNGLRNTEAFF
TRBJ1-5 | TRBV30 | - | CAWSRTGILEPQHF
TRBJ1-5 | TRBV5-8 | - | CASSLLGYSNQPQHF
TRBJ2-5 | TRBV5-5 | - | CASSSASQETQYF
TRBJ2-6 | TRBV2 | - | CASQGPAVLTF
TRBJ1-2 | TRBV3-1/TRBV3-2 | once | CASSPTGSPWNYGYTF